The subject of this entry is one T cell receptor (beta chain). Antigen specificity is unknown. Germline CDR1 is MNHNS and CDR2 is SASEGT. CDR3 length equals 14 residues. This specimen comes from a study of blood T cells in healthy people across ages. Overall study findings and caveats: As age increased, TCR beta diversity per million T cells fell in a roughly linear fashion. CMV infection status of these donors was not known. Comparison with aged donors showed that long-lived donors had more naive CD4+ cells and higher diversity.

Samples each yielded at least 5 micrograms of total RNA. With a J-beta primer mix and a sample-barcoded 5' primer, a second PCR ran 7 to 11 cycles. One entry per CDR3 protein, called by TCRdb with MiXCR from the 5' RACE reads. The table records about 290,000 distinct CDR3 sequences, 25% to 30% of them present only once. The receptor was derived from a woman in her seventies in good health. The source material was blood. This sequence joins TRBV6-1 and TRBJ2-5; 10 bases are shared with TRBD2. The J call is uncertain, as TRBJ2-1 better fits the DNA end. CDR3 loop: CASKPGLAPNEQFF. The CDR3 bases are TGTGCCAGCAAACCGGGACTAGCGCCCAATGAGCAGTTCTTC.